This T cell receptor (beta chain) emerged from a study of T-cell memory formation after mild COVID-19. Study outcomes and limitations: Day 37-peaking second-wave clones had unconfirmed SARS-CoV-2 specificity. Certain responding clones were present in pre-infection memory, suggesting participation of cross-reactive memory. CD4+ clones that contracted lay mainly in CM and EM; CD8+ ones lay in EMRA.

This clonotype has a handful of counts. Its specificity is unknown. Constant-segment primers were used for 5'RACE, and the resulting TCR alpha and TCR beta cDNA libraries carried sample barcodes and UMIs. TCRdb processed the 5' RACE reads anew with MiXCR; each CDR3 protein has one entry. The table shows about 350,000 distinct CDR3 sequences, with 20% to 25% occurring only once. V dropped 0 bases and J dropped 4; count of bases not matched to a gene: 7. Germline V gene lookup returns CDR1 SGHTA and CDR2 FQGNSA. The CDR3 consists of 17 residues. This TCR came from a man between 18 and 29 years old who had mild COVID-19 (a few samples of this study predate the infection). Cell type and time point are not known. The specimen sequenced was PBMCs or a T cell subset sorted from them (not recorded which). This sequence joins TRBV7-2 and TRBJ2-3, with TRBD2 identical over 10 bases. DNA of the CDR3: TGTGCCAGCAGCTTAGCCCCCCCTCTAGCGGGGGCAGATACGCAGTATTTT. Its translation: CASSLAPPLAGADTQYF.